Below are 24 T cell receptor beta chains sequenced from a single sample in a study of blood T cell repertoires in COVID-19. This table comes from immunoSEQ multiplex PCR, and its TCRdb copy is limited to in-frame clones, with some not included. The sample lists a few hundred thousand clones, 85% to 90% seen once, with more than 6.5% in the top ten. Sequenced material: peripheral blood. These receptors were taken from an older woman with active or convalescent COVID-19.

This clone was recorded only once. This chain uses TRBV23-1 with TRBJ2-7, with D possibly matching TRBD1 (6 bases). TRBV23-1 is filed as an ORF, its function uncertain. The ends were cut back, 6 bases at V and 3 bases at J, with 18 bases in the middle. CDR3 length equals 15 residues. The CDR3 sequence: CASSWTGTKNYEQYF. CDR3 coding DNA: TGCGCCAGCAGCTGGACCGGGACAAAAAACTACGAGCAGTACTTC.

The rearrangement uses TRBV27 and TRBJ2-7; 8 nucleotides line up with TRBD1. The V gene's germline CDR1 is MNHEY and CDR2 SMNVEV (reference sequence). There are 12 residues in the CDR3. With 5 bases clipped from V and 9 bases from J, the junction kept 6 bases outside the gene matches. In DNA form, the CDR3 reads TGTGCCAGCAGTACCCAGGGGGCGGGGCAGTACTTC. This sequence encodes CASSTQGAGQYF.

This chain joins TRBV10-1 and TRBJ2-6, with D maybe TRBD2 (5 bases). V was trimmed by 10 bases and J by 9 bases, leaving 16 bases between them. Germline V gene sequence: CDR1 WNHNN, CDR2 SYGVQD (reference sequence). This CDR3 has 13 residues. This chain's CDR3 is CAIRRGTVNVLTF. In DNA form, the CDR3 reads TGCGCCATACGACGGGGAACTGTCAACGTCCTGACTTTC.

The rearrangement links TRBV10-1 to TRBJ1-6; TRBD1 matches 7 bases. V trimming: 8 bases; J trimming: 12 bases; junction bases outside the gene matches: 7. The CDR3 sequence is 12 residues long. CDR1 is WNHNN and CDR2 is SYGVQD in the germline V gene (reference sequence). In DNA form, the CDR3 reads TGCGCCAGCCGGGACAGTGGGGGACCCCTCCACTTT. Its translation: CASRDSGGPLHF.

The rearrangement uses TRBV5-6 and TRBJ2-1; the match to TRBD2 covers 7 bases. With V trimmed by 7 bases and J by 6 bases, 1 base remained unmatched. The germline CDR1 and CDR2 sequences are SGHDT and YYEEEE. The CDR3 is 11 residues long. CDR3 in DNA: TGTGCCAGCGGGAGGGGCAATGAGCAGTTCTTC. It translates to CASGRGNEQFF.

The rearrangement joins TRBV11-2 to TRBJ1-3, with 9 bases identical to TRBD1. Looked up from germline, CDR1 is SGHAT and CDR2 is FQNNGV. The CDR3 has 15 amino acids. V trimming: 5 bases; J trimming: 1 base; junction bases outside the gene matches: 3. CDR3 sequence: CASSVQGASGNTIYF. The DNA of the CDR3 is TGTGCCAGCAGCGTACAGGGGGCGTCTGGAAACACCATATATTTT.

The chain employs TRBV9 and TRBJ2-1, with D perhaps matching TRBD2 (5 bases). The V gene's germline CDR1 is SGDLS and CDR2 YYNGEE. This CDR3 has 13 residues. With 7 bases removed from V and 1 base from J, the gap between germline ends came to 9 bases. CDR3 nucleotides: TGTGCCAGCGAAGCGGAATCCTACAATGAGCAGTTCTTC. Its protein product is CASEAESYNEQFF.

CDR3 sequence (DNA): TGTGCCAGCAGCACCCGACAGCCTGGGGCCAACGTCCTGACTTTC. Translation: CASSTRQPGANVLTF. The chain joins TRBV11-3 to TRBJ2-6; TRBD1 might be the D (5 bases). The CDR3 runs to 15 residues. CDR1 and CDR2 (germline): SGHNT, YENEEA. Trimming took off 5 bases at V and 2 bases at J, with 10 bases between the two ends. The variable domain in full, completed from reference TRBV11-3 and TRBJ2-6, reads EAGVVQSPRYKIIEKKQPVAFWCNPISGHNTLYWYLQNLGQGPELLIRYENEEAVDDSQLPKDRFSAERLKGVDSTLKIQPAELGDSAVYLCASSTRQPGANVLTFGAGSRLTVL.

The gene calls are TRBV10-1 and TRBJ2-1, with 7 nucleotides matching TRBD1. The CDR3 consists of 11 residues. Germline V gene lookup returns CDR1 WNHNN and CDR2 SYGVQD (reference sequence). The trim removed 9 bases at V and 5 bases at J, leaving 1 base unmatched. For the CDR3, the DNA is TGCGCCAGTGGGACAGACAATGAGCAGTTCTTC. Its translation is CASGTDNEQFF.

The genes are TRBV19 and TRBJ1-2; no clear D. The CDR3 has 13 residues. Germline V gives CDR1 LNHDA, CDR2 SQIVND (reference sequence). V was trimmed by 5 bases and J by 5 bases, leaving 12 bases between them. The CDR3 bases are TGTGCCAGTAGTCCCAGGATGACGTATGGCTACACCTTC. Translated: CASSPRMTYGYTF. Complete variable domain (other parts from reference TRBV19 and TRBJ1-2): DGGITQSPKYLFRKEGQNVTLSCEQNLNHDAMYWYRQDPGQGLRLIYYSQIVNDFQKGDIAEGYSVSREKKESFPLTVTSAQKNPTAFYLCASSPRMTYGYTFGSGTRLTVV.

This sequence joins TRBV18 and TRBJ1-2; a possible D gene is TRBD1 (6 bases). The CDR3 covers 15 residues. The ends were cut back, 3 bases at V and 0 bases at J, with 11 bases in the middle. The germline CDR1 and CDR2 sequences are KGHSH and LQKENI. CDR3 in amino acids: CASSPDRSSNYGYTF. DNA of the CDR3: TGTGCCAGCTCACCCGACAGGTCCTCTAACTATGGCTACACCTTC.

The V gene is TRBV12-3 or TRBV12-4, the J gene TRBJ1-3, with D uncertain. With 11 bases removed from V and 4 bases from J, the gap between germline ends came to 12 bases. This CDR3 comprises 12 residues. The DNA for the CDR3 is TGTGCCTGCTCCCCTGGCGGAAACACCATATATTTT. This translates into CACSPGGNTIYF.

The chain combines TRBV4-3 with TRBJ2-3, with D perhaps TRBD1 (5 bases). The CDR3 loop spans 19 amino acids. CDR1 and CDR2 from the germline V gene are LGHNA and YSLEER. V was shortened by 0 bases and J by 0 bases, with 19 bases between the two germline ends. CDR3 region: CASSQDRGRKGGSTDTQYF. The DNA for the CDR3 is TGCGCCAGCAGCCAAGATAGGGGCCGAAAGGGTGGGAGCACAGATACGCAGTATTTT.

This clone was seen only once. DNA of the CDR3: TGCAGCGTTCGTCAGGGGGAGCCTTTCTTT. Amino acids: CSVRQGEPFF. The chain uses TRBV29-1 and TRBJ1-1; 7 bases align to TRBD1. CDR3 length: 10 amino acids. V lost 5 bases and J lost 12; bases outside the gene matches: 6. CDR1 and CDR2 (germline): SQVTM, ANQGSEA.

This clone was counted between two and nine times. For the CDR3, the DNA is TGTGCCAGCAGTGATATCGGGACCGGGGAGCTGTTTTTT. Translating gives CASSDIGTGELFF. The chain combines TRBV2 with TRBJ2-2; D is undetermined. Trimming cost V 3 bases and J 5 bases, with 7 bases left between them. Germline assignment: CDR1 SNHLY and CDR2 FYNNEI. This CDR3 is 13 amino acids long.

This sequence joins TRBV5-6 and TRBJ1-1; D is unclear. Germline V gene sequence: CDR1 SGHDT, CDR2 YYEEEE. V lost 2 bases and J 4 bases, leaving 12 bases between the germline ends. The CDR3 loop spans 14 amino acids. The CDR3 loop is CASSFRPGGTEAFF. CDR3 coding DNA: TGTGCCAGCAGCTTCCGACCGGGAGGCACTGAAGCTTTCTTT.

V is TRBV18 and J is TRBJ2-1; 7 positions match TRBD2. Germline lookup yields CDR1 KGHSH and CDR2 LQKENI. The CDR3 spans 14 residues. The ends lost 10 bases at V and 5 bases at J; junction bases unmatched: 11. This CDR3 reads CATNPRSGDNEQFF. The CDR3 DNA reads as TGTGCCACCAATCCTCGGAGCGGGGACAATGAGCAGTTCTTC.

The V and J genes are TRBV5-1 and TRBJ1-1; perhaps TRBD1 as D (5 bases). Germline V gene lookup returns CDR1 SGHRS and CDR2 YFSETQ. CDR3 length equals 13 residues. V was pared by 2 bases and J by 2 bases, with 7 bases between. CDR3 nucleotides: TGCGCCAGCAGCTTCGACAGTAACACTGAAGCTTTCTTT. Translation: CASSFDSNTEAFF.

The CDR3, as DNA: TGCGCCAGCAGCATACGATTAGCGGGGGGCGGCACAGATACGCAGTATTTT. It specifies CASSIRLAGGGTDTQYF. This chain uses TRBV5-1 with TRBJ2-3, with 10 bases that match TRBD2. The CDR3 has 17 amino acids. V lost 4 bases and J lost 1; bases outside the gene matches: 9. Per germline, CDR1 SGHRS and CDR2 YFSETQ. Together with reference TRBV5-1 and TRBJ2-3, the CDR3 gives the full variable domain: KAGVTQTPRYLIKTRGQQVTLSCSPISGHRSVSWYQQTPGQGLQFLFEYFSETQRNKGNFPGRFSGRQFSNSRSEMNVSTLELGDSALYLCASSIRLAGGGTDTQYFGPGTRLTVL.

The rearrangement uses TRBV12-3 or TRBV12-4 and TRBJ1-1; no firm D call. CDR3 size: 13 residues. Trimming removed 8 bases from V and 1 base from J, with 11 bases in between. The CDR3 DNA reads as TGTGCCAGCGTCGAGCAGGCGAACACTGAAGCTTTCTTT. Its protein product is CASVEQANTEAFF.

The CDR3 spells CASSFRTSNTGELFF. The CDR3 DNA sequence: TGTGCCAGTAGTTTCAGGACTTCAAACACCGGGGAGCTGTTTTTT. V gene TRBV19 combines with J gene TRBJ2-2; maybe TRBD2 (5 bases). V lost 5 bases, J lost 2 bases, and 12 bases lay in between. Germline values: CDR1 LNHDA, CDR2 SQIVND (reference sequence). This CDR3 is built from 15 residues.

The V call is TRBV5-1, the J call TRBJ1-5; 7 bases fit TRBD1. The CDR3 extends over 17 amino acids. CDR1 SGHRS and CDR2 YFSETQ come from the germline V gene. With V trimmed by 0 bases and J by 3 bases, 9 bases remained unmatched. Here the CDR3 DNA reads TGCGCCAGCAGCTTGGAACCGATAGGGGGCGTCAATCAGCCCCAGCATTTT. Translated, it gives CASSLEPIGGVNQPQHF.

The chain employs TRBV5-6 and TRBJ2-1, with 10 bases identical to TRBD2. Germline V CDR1 and CDR2: SGHDT, YYEEEE. The CDR3 runs to 14 residues. V shed 4 bases, J shed 8 bases, and the junction held 6 bases outside the gene matches. As DNA, the CDR3 is TGTGCCAGCAGCCTCGTAGCGGGAGGCCATGAGCAGTTCTTC. Translation gives CASSLVAGGHEQFF.

The V and J genes are TRBV24-1 and TRBJ1-2; possibly TRBD1 for D (6 bases). Trimming cost V 5 bases and J 7 bases, with 16 bases left between them. This CDR3 contains 14 residues. Germline V lookup: CDR1 KGHDR, CDR2 SFDVKD. The CDR3 bases are TGTGCCACCAGTGGACGGGACACTGGGGTTGGCTACACCTTC. Residues: CATSGRDTGVGYTF.